This T cell receptor beta chain was retrieved from a study of T cell responses to AZD1222 COVID-19 vaccine. Samples with a second dose at about 4 or about 12 weeks were pooled together. Profiled with immunoSEQ multiplex PCR; TCRdb holds only in-frame clones, not every one. The sample contains roughly 45,000 clones, approximately 80% of which appear only once. A single count supports this clone. The antigen is unknown. Overall study results and limits: No repertoire was sampled before or during the peak T cell response, only after it. Reportedly, nearly half the spike-specific TCRs target unmutated variant regions. The number of AZD1222 recipients seropositive at baseline was only six.

The V end lost 2 bases, the J end lost 2 bases, and 14 bases lay between the germline ends. Per the germline V gene, CDR1 is SGHTS and CDR2 is YDEGEE. This CDR3 spans 16 amino acids. The rearrangement uses TRBV5-8 and TRBJ1-5, with D perhaps TRBD1 (6 bases). This receptor was taken from an adult who received the AZD1222 COVID-19 vaccine. The sequenced sample was peripheral blood, obtained 28 days after the second AZD1222 dose. In nucleotides, the CDR3 is TGTGCCAGCAGCTTTTACGGGGGGCAGGGCAATCAGCCCCAGCATTTT. It codes for CASSFYGGQGNQPQHF.